This T cell receptor (beta chain) was recorded in a study of blood T cell repertoires in COVID-19. Turning to the study itself: Researchers got acute and convalescent COVID-19 samples from the United States, Italy and Spain. In each case, the material was cDNA or gDNA derived from T cells, B-cell-depleted T cells, or PBMCs.

TCRdb's table, derived via immunoSEQ multiplex PCR, lists solely in-frame clones and lacks some. The sample gives 150,000 to 200,000 clones, approximately 85% of which show up once; around 9.5% is in the top ten. V trimming: 9 bases; J trimming: 3 bases; junction bases outside the gene matches: 6. In germline, CDR1 is LNHDA, CDR2 SQIVND (reference sequence). This CDR3 has 14 amino acids. The TCR comes from a woman at least 80 years old with acute or convalescent COVID-19. The rearrangement links TRBV19 to TRBJ2-3; 10 bases align to TRBD1. The sequenced sample consisted of peripheral blood. The CDR3 DNA follows: TGTGCCAGCGGGGACAGGGGATCGACAGATACGCAGTATTTT. As protein: CASGDRGSTDTQYF.